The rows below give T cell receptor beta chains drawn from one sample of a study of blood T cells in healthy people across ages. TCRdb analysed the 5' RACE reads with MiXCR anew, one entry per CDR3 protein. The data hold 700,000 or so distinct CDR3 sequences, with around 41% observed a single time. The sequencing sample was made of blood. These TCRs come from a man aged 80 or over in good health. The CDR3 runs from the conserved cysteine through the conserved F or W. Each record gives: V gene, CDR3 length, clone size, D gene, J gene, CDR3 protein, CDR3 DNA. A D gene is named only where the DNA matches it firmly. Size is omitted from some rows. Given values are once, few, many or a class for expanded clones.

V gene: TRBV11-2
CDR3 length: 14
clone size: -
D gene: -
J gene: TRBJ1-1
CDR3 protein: CASSLGAMNTGAFF
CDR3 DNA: TGTGCCAGCAGCTTAGGCGCTATGAACACTGGAGCTTTCTTT

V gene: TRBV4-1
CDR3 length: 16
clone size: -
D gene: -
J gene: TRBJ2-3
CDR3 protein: CASSQDRGGFADAQYF
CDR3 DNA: TGCGCCAGCAGCCAAGACCGTGGGGGGTTCGCAGATGCGCAGTATTTT

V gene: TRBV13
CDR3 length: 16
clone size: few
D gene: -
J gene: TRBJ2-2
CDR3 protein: CASSFGPERETGELFF
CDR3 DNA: TGTGCCAGCAGCTTTGGCCCCGAGAGGGAAACCGGGGAGCTGTTTTTT

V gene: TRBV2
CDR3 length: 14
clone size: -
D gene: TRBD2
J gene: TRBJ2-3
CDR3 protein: CASIEGGPGDTQYF
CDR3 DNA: TGTGCCAGCATCGAGGGAGGGCCGGGGGATACGCAGTATTTT

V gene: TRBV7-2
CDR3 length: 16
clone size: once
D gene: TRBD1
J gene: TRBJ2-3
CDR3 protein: CASSLPIVGQPSKQYF
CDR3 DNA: TGTGCCAGCAGCTTGCCGATAGTGGGACAGCCGAGCAAGCAGTATTTT

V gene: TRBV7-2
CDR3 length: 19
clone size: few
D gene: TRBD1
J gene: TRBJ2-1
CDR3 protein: CASSLIDKGQHPGYNEQFF
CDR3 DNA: TGTGCCAGCAGCTTAATTGATAAGGGACAGCATCCTGGCTACAATGAGCAGTTCTTC

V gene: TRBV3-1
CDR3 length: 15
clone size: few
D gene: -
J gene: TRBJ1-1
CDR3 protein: CASSPFGGGNTEAFF
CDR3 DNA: TGTGCCAGCAGCCCCTTCGGGGGGGGGAACACTGAAGCTTTCTTT

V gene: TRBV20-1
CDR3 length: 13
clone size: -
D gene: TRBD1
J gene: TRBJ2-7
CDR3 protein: CSASSGQGSEQYF
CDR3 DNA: TGCAGTGCTAGTTCCGGACAGGGGTCCGAGCAGTACTTC

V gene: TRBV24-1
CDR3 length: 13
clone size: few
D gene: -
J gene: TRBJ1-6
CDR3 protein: CATSLDRNSPLHF
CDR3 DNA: TGTGCCACGTCCTTGGACAGAAATTCACCCCTCCACTTT

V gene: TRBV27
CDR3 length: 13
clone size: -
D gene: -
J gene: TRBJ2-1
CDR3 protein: CASRWGPNNEQFF
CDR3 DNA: TGTGCCAGCAGATGGGGGCCGAACAATGAGCAGTTCTTC

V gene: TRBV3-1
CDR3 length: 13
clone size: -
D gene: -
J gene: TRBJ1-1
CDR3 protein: CASSQDSGSKAFF
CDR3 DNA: TGTGCCAGCAGCCAAGATTCGGGCAGCAAAGCTTTCTTT

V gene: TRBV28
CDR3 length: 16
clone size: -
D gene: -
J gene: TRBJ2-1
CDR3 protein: CAISFPAVGGGYEQFF
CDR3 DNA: TGTGCCATCAGTTTTCCGGCAGTTGGCGGGGGCTATGAGCAGTTCTTC

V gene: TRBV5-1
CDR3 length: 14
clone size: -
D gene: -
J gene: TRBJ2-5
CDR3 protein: CSSSFVPRGETQYF
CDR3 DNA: TGCTCCAGCAGCTTCGTTCCCCGCGGAGAGACCCAGTACTTC

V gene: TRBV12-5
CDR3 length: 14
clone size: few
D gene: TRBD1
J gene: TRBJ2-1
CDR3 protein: CASGSDRGVGEQFF
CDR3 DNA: TGTGCTAGTGGTTCCGACAGGGGTGTCGGTGAGCAGTTCTTC

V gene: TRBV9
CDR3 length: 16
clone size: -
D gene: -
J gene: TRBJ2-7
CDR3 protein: CASSVESRGGYNEQYF
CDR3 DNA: TGTGCCAGCAGCGTAGAATCTAGAGGGGGATACAATGAGCAGTACTTC

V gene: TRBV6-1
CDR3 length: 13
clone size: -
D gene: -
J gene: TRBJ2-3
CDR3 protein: CASVTMGTDTQYF
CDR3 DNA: TGTGCCAGCGTCACTATGGGGACAGATACGCAGTATTTT

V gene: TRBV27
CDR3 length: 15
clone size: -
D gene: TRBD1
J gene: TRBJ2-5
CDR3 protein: CASSFYGQGRETQYF
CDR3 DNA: TGTGCCAGCAGTTTTTACGGACAGGGACGAGAGACCCAGTACTTC

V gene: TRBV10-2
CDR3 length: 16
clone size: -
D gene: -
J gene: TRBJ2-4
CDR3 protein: CASSESRGSGKNIQYF
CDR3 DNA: TGCGCCAGCAGTGAGTCGAGGGGGTCAGGCAAAAACATTCAGTACTTC

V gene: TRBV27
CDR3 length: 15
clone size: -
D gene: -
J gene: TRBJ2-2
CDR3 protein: CASSRRVVDTGELFF
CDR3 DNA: TGTGCCAGCAGTAGAAGGGTGGTCGACACCGGGGAGCTGTTTTTT

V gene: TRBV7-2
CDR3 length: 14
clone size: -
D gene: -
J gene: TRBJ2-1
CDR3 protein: CASSFGSSYNEQFF
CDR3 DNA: TGTGCCAGCAGCTTCGGTAGCTCCTACAATGAGCAGTTCTTC

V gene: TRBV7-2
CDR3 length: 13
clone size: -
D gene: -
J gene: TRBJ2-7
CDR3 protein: CASSLELSYEQYF
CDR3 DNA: TGTGCCAGCAGCTTAGAGCTTTCCTACGAGCAGTACTTC

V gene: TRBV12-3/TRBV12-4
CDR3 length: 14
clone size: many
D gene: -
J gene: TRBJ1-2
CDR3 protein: CASSSVSSLGGYTF
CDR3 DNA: TGTGCCAGCAGTTCCGTCTCCTCTCTTGGTGGCTACACCTTC

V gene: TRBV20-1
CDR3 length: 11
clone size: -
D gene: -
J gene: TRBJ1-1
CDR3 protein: CSVPWNTEAFF
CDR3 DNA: TGCAGTGTTCCTTGGAACACTGAAGCTTTCTTT

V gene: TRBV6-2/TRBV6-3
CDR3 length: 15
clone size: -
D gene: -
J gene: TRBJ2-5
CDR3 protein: CASSGGWTDQETQYF
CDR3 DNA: TGTGCCAGCAGTGGGGGGTGGACAGACCAAGAGACCCAGTACTTC

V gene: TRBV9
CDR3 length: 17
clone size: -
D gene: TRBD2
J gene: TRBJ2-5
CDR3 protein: CASSMGTSGRSQETQYF
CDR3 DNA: TGTGCCAGCTCCATGGGGACTAGCGGGAGGAGTCAGGAGACCCAGTACTTC

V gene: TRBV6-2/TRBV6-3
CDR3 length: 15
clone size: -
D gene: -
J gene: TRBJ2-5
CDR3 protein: CASSYSMIVRETLYF
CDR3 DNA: TGTGCCAGCAGTTACTCGATGATTGTGAGGGAGACCCTGTACTTC

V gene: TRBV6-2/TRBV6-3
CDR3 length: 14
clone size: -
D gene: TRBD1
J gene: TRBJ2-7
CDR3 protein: CASSYYRQGAEQYF
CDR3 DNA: TGTGCCAGCAGTTACTACAGACAGGGGGCCGAGCAGTACTTC

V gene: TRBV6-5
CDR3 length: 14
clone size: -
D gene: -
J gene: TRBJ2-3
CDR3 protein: CAGSNPGDLYTQYF
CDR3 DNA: TGTGCCGGCAGTAATCCGGGAGACCTATATACGCAGTATTTT